These 29 T cell receptor beta chains share one sample of origin, sequenced in a study of cytomegalovirus exposure and HLA in healthy donors. Primers: 60 Vbeta forward and 13 Jbeta reverse. Profiling relied on immunoSEQ multiplex PCR, and the TCRdb table lists in-frame clones only, not all of them. The data contain 160,000 or so clones, around 81% of them seen just once; the ten biggest clones take up about 1%. The specimen was PBMCs. These TCRs come from a woman in her thirties or forties in good health and CMV-seronegative.

This chain joins TRBV28 and TRBJ1-1, with 7 bases matching TRBD1. Germline CDR1 MDHEN, CDR2 SYDVKM. V gave up 4 bases and J gave up 1 base; unmatched junction bases: 15. This CDR3 contains 18 residues. The CDR3 here is CASSSPSDGGQTNTEAFF. CDR3 sequence (DNA): TGTGCCAGCAGTTCACCTTCCGATGGGGGACAGACGAACACTGAAGCTTTCTTT.

The V call is TRBV28, the J call TRBJ1-1; 9 bases are a match to TRBD1. CDR1 is MDHEN and CDR2 is SYDVKM in the germline V gene. The length of the CDR3 is 14 residues. V shed 7 bases, J shed 8 bases, and the junction held 11 bases outside the gene matches. The CDR3: CASIGPSGQGEAFF. The CDR3 DNA reads as TGTGCCAGCATCGGACCCTCGGGACAGGGCGAAGCTTTCTTT.

This chain uses TRBV6-5 with TRBJ1-1, with 7 bases that match TRBD1. CDR1 is MNHEY and CDR2 is SVGAGI in the germline V gene. This CDR3 contains 13 residues. V trimming: 6 bases; J trimming: 4 bases; junction bases outside the gene matches: 5. The CDR3 DNA reads TGTGCCAGCAGCCTTGAGGGGGCCACTGAAGCTTTCTTT. Its translation: CASSLEGATEAFF.

The chain uses TRBV5-8 and TRBJ1-1; TRBD1 might be the D (5 bases). CDR1 and CDR2 from the germline V gene are SGHTS and YDEGEE. Trimming cost V 0 bases and J 5 bases, with 8 bases left between them. This CDR3 is 13 amino acids long. The chain's CDR3 is CASSLGGRTEAFF. In nucleotides, the CDR3 is TGTGCCAGCAGCTTGGGGGGGAGGACTGAAGCTTTCTTT.

This clone has just a few counts. The J gene is TRBJ1-5, the V gene TRBV6-1; 7 bases are shared with TRBD1. Per the germline V gene, CDR1 is MNHNS and CDR2 is SASEGT. Trimming took 0 bases from V and 7 from J; bases not matched to a gene: 3. The CDR3 extends over 14 amino acids. CDR3: CASSEARGHQPQHF. CDR3 coding DNA: TGTGCCAGCAGTGAAGCGAGGGGGCACCAGCCCCAGCATTTT.

This clone came up a few times. The rearrangement links TRBV15 to TRBJ2-7; 11 nucleotides match TRBD2. V lost 0 bases, J lost 7 bases, and 11 bases stayed unmatched. CDR3 length equals 17 residues. In germline, CDR1 is LNHNV, CDR2 YYDKDF (reference sequence). CDR3 nucleotide sequence: TGTGCCACCAGCAGAGAACTAGCGGGAGTAGGCCCGTGGGAGCAGTACTTC. Encoded protein: CATSRELAGVGPWEQYF. Combining the CDR3 with reference TRBV15 and TRBJ2-7 gives the whole variable domain DAMVIQNPRYQVTQFGKPVTLSCSQTLNHNVMYWYQQKSSQAPKLLFHYYDKDFNNEADTPDNFQSRRPNTSFCFLDIRSPGLGDTAMYLCATSRELAGVGPWEQYFGPGTRLTVT.

The CDR3 bases are TGTGCCAGCAGCCCCCGACTAGCGGGAGAATCCGGGGAGCTGTTTTTT. Protein product: CASSPRLAGESGELFF. This chain links TRBV11-2 with TRBJ2-2; 12 nucleotides agree with TRBD2. This CDR3 contains 16 residues. Germline CDR1 and CDR2: SGHAT and FQNNGV. J was trimmed by 6 bases and V by 5 bases; bases with no gene match: 7.

The J gene is TRBJ2-1, the V gene TRBV5-1; unclear D gene. CDR1 SGHRS and CDR2 YFSETQ come from the germline V gene. V was clipped by 0 bases and J by 3 bases, with 7 bases between them. CDR3 length: 14 amino acids. CDR3 amino acids: CASSLVSVYNEQFF. CDR3 nucleotide sequence: TGCGCCAGCAGCTTGGTCTCTGTCTACAATGAGCAGTTCTTC.

This clone was seen more than once but under ten times. The chain carries TRBV30 and TRBJ2-7; D perhaps matches TRBD2 (6 bases). CDR1 and CDR2 from the germline V gene are GTSNPN and SVGIG (reference sequence). The CDR3 has 19 residues. Trimming took off 0 bases at V and 1 base at J, with 25 bases between the two ends. The CDR3 region is CAWSVAEGGLLIGSYEQYF. DNA for the CDR3: TGTGCCTGGAGTGTAGCAGAGGGTGGACTACTGATAGGTTCCTACGAGCAGTACTTC.

The chain joins TRBV27 to TRBJ2-7; 11 nucleotides match TRBD2. Germline lookup yields CDR1 MNHEY and CDR2 SMNVEV (reference sequence). The length of the CDR3 is 17 residues. Germline trimming cut 5 bases from V and 3 bases from J; bases unmatched to any gene: 12. The CDR3 region is CASSRLPGTSGVYEQYF. The CDR3 bases are TGTGCCAGCAGTAGACTGCCCGGGACTAGCGGAGTCTACGAGCAGTACTTC.

This chain links TRBV27 with TRBJ1-2; 7 bases are a match to TRBD1. The V gene end was trimmed by 2 bases and the J gene end by 4 bases; junction bases not matched to a gene: 7. Germline CDR1 MNHEY, CDR2 SMNVEV (reference sequence). The CDR3 runs 15 residues. The CDR3: CASSLSLGQFYGYTF. CDR3 DNA sequence: TGTGCCAGCAGTTTAAGTTTGGGACAGTTCTATGGCTACACCTTC.

The rearrangement uses TRBV2 and TRBJ2-3; 10 bases align to TRBD1. J gave up 2 bases and V 8 bases, and 10 bases lay outside the gene matches. The CDR3 has 16 amino acids. Germline CDR1 and CDR2: SNHLY and FYNNEI. The CDR3 DNA reads as TGTGCCAGCTGGAGACCGGGACAGGGGATCACAGATACGCAGTATTTT. Translation: CASWRPGQGITDTQYF.

This rearrangement joins TRBV11-3 to TRBJ2-3, with TRBD2 identical over 8 bases. In germline, CDR1 is SGHNT, CDR2 YENEEA. V gave up 4 bases and J gave up 1 base; unmatched junction bases: 7. The length of the CDR3 is 16 residues. The DNA for the CDR3 is TGTGCCAGCAGCTCCGGGTTGACTAGCGGCACAGATACGCAGTATTTT. Translated: CASSSGLTSGTDTQYF.

The rearrangement joins TRBV6-5 to TRBJ2-7; D not certain. CDR3 length: 13 amino acids. The V end was cut by 0 bases, the J end by 7 bases, with 10 bases between. Looked up from germline, CDR1 is MNHEY and CDR2 is SVGAGI. This chain's CDR3 is CASSYSERKEQYF. The CDR3 bases are TGTGCCAGCAGTTACTCCGAGAGGAAAGAGCAGTACTTC.

The sample holds a few counts of this clone. The V call is TRBV11-1, the J call TRBJ2-1; possible D gene TRBD2, 6 bases. CDR1 is SGHAT and CDR2 is FQDESV in the germline V gene (reference sequence). The ends were cut back, 5 bases at V and 0 bases at J, with 17 bases in the middle. The CDR3 extends over 17 amino acids. For the CDR3, the DNA is TGTGCCAGCAGCCCTAAGTGGGGGGAGAGCTCCTACAATGAGCAGTTCTTC. As protein: CASSPKWGESSYNEQFF.

This rearrangement joins TRBV6-5 to TRBJ2-7; 14 bases match TRBD2. The V gene's germline CDR1 is MNHEY and CDR2 SVGAGI. The CDR3 loop spans 15 amino acids. The junction had 8 bases not matched to a gene; V was cut back by 6 bases and J by 7 bases. DNA for the CDR3: TGTGCCAGCAGCCAAGGGACTAGCGGGAGAAATGAGCAGTACTTC. Amino acid sequence: CASSQGTSGRNEQYF.

The chain is built from TRBV6-5 and TRBJ2-7; 7 bases are shared with TRBD1. Germline V CDR1 and CDR2: MNHEY, SVGAGI. The CDR3 length is 14 residues. The V and J ends lost 5 bases and 5 bases, in that order; junction bases with no gene match: 9. CDR3 protein: CASSATLTGNEQYF. DNA for the CDR3: TGTGCCAGCAGTGCCACCCTGACAGGGAACGAGCAGTACTTC.

As for this clone: Other DNA sequences of this sample code for an identical CDR3. The chain links TRBV18 to TRBJ2-3, with no clear D. V lost 2 bases and J lost 1, with 7 bases in between. Germline assignment: CDR1 KGHSH and CDR2 LQKENI. This CDR3 comprises 14 residues. CDR3 nucleotides: TGTGCCAGCTCACCAGGCCAGGGCACAGATACGCAGTATTTT. It codes for CASSPGQGTDTQYF.

The V call is TRBV18, the J call TRBJ2-1; 9 nucleotides match TRBD2. The CDR3 length is 15 residues. Germline lookup yields CDR1 KGHSH and CDR2 LQKENI. Trimming cost V 2 bases and J 8 bases; bases outside gene matches: 7. CDR3 in amino acids: CASSPEAGGLYEQFF. DNA for the CDR3: TGTGCCAGCTCACCAGAGGCGGGAGGGCTCTATGAGCAGTTCTTC.

The V call is TRBV9, the J call TRBJ2-5, with D possibly being TRBD2 (5 bases). The J call may be in error: the DNA end matches TRBJ2-7 better. Germline V gives CDR1 SGDLS, CDR2 YYNGEE. The CDR3 runs 14 residues. Here the CDR3 reads CASSATDLPYEQYF. For the CDR3, the DNA is TGTGCCAGCAGCGCTACGGACTTACCATACGAGCAGTACTTC.

CDR3 DNA sequence: TGTGCCAGCAGCTTGGTAGGCCAGGATAATTCACCCCTCCACTTT. This sequence encodes CASSLVGQDNSPLHF. The chain links TRBV5-6 to TRBJ1-6, with D unclear. Per germline, CDR1 SGHDT and CDR2 YYEEEE. CDR3 length: 15 residues. V lost 0 bases, J lost 5 bases, and 9 bases lay in between.

The gene calls are TRBV27 and TRBJ2-2, with a possible D match to TRBD2 (6 bases). The CDR3 length is 15 residues. CDR1 and CDR2 from the germline V gene are MNHEY and SMNVEV (reference sequence). The V and J ends lost 2 bases and 3 bases respectively, with 10 bases between them. The CDR3 spells CASSLRLEYTGELFF. The CDR3 bases are TGTGCCAGCAGTTTAAGACTAGAGTACACCGGGGAGCTGTTTTTT.

V and J are TRBV29-1 and TRBJ2-7; no clear D. Germline CDR1 is SQVTM and CDR2 is ANQGSEA. Trimming shortened V by 4 bases and J by 3 bases, and 4 bases separated the two germline ends. The CDR3 spans 10 residues. The CDR3 protein is CSVGSYEQYF. CDR3 nucleotide sequence: TGCAGCGTTGGCAGCTACGAGCAGTACTTC.

The chain uses TRBV19 and TRBJ2-2; 7 bases match TRBD2. The CDR3 consists of 15 residues. CDR1 and CDR2 from the germline V gene are LNHDA and SQIVND (reference sequence). With V trimmed by 3 bases and J by 4 bases, 5 bases remained unmatched. CDR3 DNA sequence: TGTGCCAGTAGTATTGGGGCTAGCGGCACCGGGGAGCTGTTTTTT. Its translation is CASSIGASGTGELFF.

The rearrangement uses TRBV18 and TRBJ2-3, with D uncertain. This CDR3 has 14 amino acids. Germline V gene data show CDR1 as KGHSH and CDR2 as LQKENI. With 4 bases removed from V and 1 base from J, the gap between germline ends came to 9 bases. CDR3: CASSLFPGTDTQYF. In DNA, the CDR3 is TGTGCCAGCTCACTTTTCCCGGGCACAGATACGCAGTATTTT.

The V gene is TRBV10-3, the J gene TRBJ1-4; no clear D. CDR3 length equals 14 residues. Trimming removed 0 bases from V and 15 bases from J, with 17 bases in between. Germline V gene data show CDR1 as ENHRY and CDR2 as SYGVKD. The CDR3 nucleotides read TGTGCCATCAGTGAGTCACCCGACTCTCAAAATTTGTTTTTT. Translation: CAISESPDSQNLFF.

The chain recombines TRBV5-1 with TRBJ2-1; tentative D call: TRBD1 (6 bases). There are 16 residues in the CDR3. Germline V gene data show CDR1 as SGHRS and CDR2 as YFSETQ. Trimming pared 4 bases from V and 0 bases from J, leaving 14 bases between. CDR3 region: CASSPLGQSSYNEQFF. CDR3 coding DNA: TGCGCCAGCAGCCCACTCGGACAGAGCTCCTACAATGAGCAGTTCTTC.

The rearrangement links TRBV6-1 to TRBJ2-7; 7 bases match TRBD1. Per the germline V gene, CDR1 is MNHNS and CDR2 is SASEGT. V was pared by 8 bases and J by 0 bases, with 7 bases of the junction left unmatched. The CDR3 runs 14 residues. The CDR3 coding sequence is TGTGCCAGCGTTTTTTGGGACAGCTCCTACGAGCAGTACTTC. This encodes CASVFWDSSYEQYF.

The table lists this clone with a few counts. The chain links TRBV4-1 to TRBJ2-7; no firm D call. Per the germline V gene, CDR1 is MGHRA and CDR2 is YSYEKL. Deletions cut 0 bases from V and 7 bases from J, with 10 bases between. This CDR3 contains 13 residues. The CDR3 bases are TGCGCCAGCAGCCAAGATCCCCCTCGTGAGCAGTACTTC. Amino acid sequence: CASSQDPPREQYF.